These T cell receptor beta chains were read from a single sample in a study of T cell responses to AZD1222 COVID-19 vaccine. Sequencing was performed with immunoSEQ multiplex PCR; in TCRdb, only in-frame clones are kept and a portion is missing. In the table there are 100,000 or so clones, 89% of which are singletons. Sample: peripheral blood, taken 28 days after the second AZD1222 dose. These TCRs come from an adult who received the AZD1222 COVID-19 vaccine. The CDR3 runs from the conserved cysteine through the conserved F or W. Fields, in order: D gene, J gene, V gene, clone size, CDR3 length, CDR3 protein, CDR3 DNA. D genes are given only for firm matches. A row's size may be missing; if present it is once, few, many or a size class.

NA,TRBJ1-2,TRBV7-9,NA,14,CATQRAPRRFGYTF,TGTGCCACGCAGCGGGCCCCGAGGAGGTTTGGCTACACCTTC
NA,TRBJ2-1,TRBV5-4,NA,17,CASSWGAGTVSYNEQFF,TGTGCCAGCAGCTGGGGGGCCGGGACAGTCTCCTACAATGAGCAGTTCTTC
NA,TRBJ2-1,TRBV4-1,NA,17,CASSQGGASGYYNEQFF,TGCGCCAGCAGCCAAGGGGGGGCTAGCGGCTACTACAATGAGCAGTTCTTC
NA,TRBJ1-1,TRBV6-5,NA,13,CASRRGGNTEAFF,TGTGCCAGCAGGCGCGGGGGAAACACTGAAGCTTTCTTT
TRBD1,TRBJ2-7,TRBV7-8,NA,14,CASSLPGGSYEQYF,TGTGCCAGCAGCTTACCAGGGGGCTCCTACGAGCAGTACTTC
NA,TRBJ2-2,TRBV10-2,NA,13,CASSDWETGELFF,TGCGCCAGCAGTGATTGGGAAACCGGGGAGCTGTTTTTT
NA,TRBJ1-1,TRBV11-3,NA,12,CASSSDTGIAFF,TGTGCCAGCAGTTCCGACACAGGGATCGCTTTCTTT
NA,TRBJ2-3,TRBV20-1,NA,13,CSASPAGQIAQYF,TGCAGTGCTAGTCCAGCGGGTCAGATAGCGCAGTATTTT
NA,TRBJ2-1,TRBV24-1,NA,12,CATSDSSVGQFF,TGTGCCACCAGTGATTCCTCAGTCGGGCAGTTCTTC
TRBD1,TRBJ1-1,TRBV11-2,NA,12,CASSPGGTGAFF,TGCGCCAGCAGCCCAGGAGGGACAGGGGCTTTCTTT
TRBD2,TRBJ2-7,TRBV11-2,NA,15,CASSEYSGRAEEQYF,TGTGCCAGCAGCGAATATAGCGGGAGGGCCGAAGAGCAGTACTTC
TRBD1,TRBJ1-1,TRBV19,NA,15,CASTIAGQGNTEAFF,TGTGCCAGTACCATCGCTGGACAGGGGAACACTGAAGCTTTCTTT
NA,TRBJ1-2,TRBV12-3/TRBV12-4,NA,13,CASSFGQFYGYTF,TGTGCCAGCAGTTTTGGGCAGTTCTATGGCTACACCTTC
NA,TRBJ1-5,TRBV6-5,once,14,CASSSTFSNQPQHF,TGTGCCAGCAGCAGCACTTTTAGCAATCAGCCCCAGCATTTT
NA,TRBJ2-7,TRBV7-2,NA,12,CASSLNGYEQYF,TGTGCCAGCAGCTTAAATGGGTACGAGCAGTACTTC
NA,TRBJ1-2,TRBV7-9,NA,14,CASSLMAGSYGYTF,TGTGCCAGCAGCTTAATGGCAGGGAGCTATGGCTACACCTTC
TRBD1,TRBJ1-5,TRBV28,NA,15,CASSETGASNQPQHF,TGTGCCAGCAGCGAGACAGGGGCTAGCAATCAGCCCCAGCATTTT
TRBD2,TRBJ2-7,TRBV27,once,14,CASSSPGLTYEQYF,TGTGCCAGCAGCTCACCGGGACTAACCTACGAGCAGTACTTC
TRBD2,TRBJ2-1,TRBV18,NA,16,CASSPPGGLARSEQFF,TGTGCCAGCTCACCACCGGGTGGACTAGCGAGGAGTGAGCAGTTCTTC
NA,TRBJ2-7,TRBV7-2,few,14,CASSFAGSSYEQYF,TGTGCCAGCAGCTTTGCGGGTTCCTCCTACGAGCAGTACTTC
NA,TRBJ1-2,TRBV2,NA,13,CASRRSGTDGYTF,TGTGCCAGCAGGAGGTCCGGGACGGATGGCTACACCTTC
NA,TRBJ2-5,TRBV7-2,NA,12,CASSLSKETQYF,TGTGCCAGCAGCTTATCGAAAGAGACCCAGTACTTC
NA,TRBJ1-2,TRBV28,NA,15,CASSLPFAEDYGYTF,TGTGCCAGCAGTTTGCCATTCGCCGAGGACTATGGCTACACCTTC
TRBD1,TRBJ1-6,TRBV7-9,NA,15,CASSLVTGGNSPLHF,TGTGCCAGCAGCTTAGTCACAGGGGGTAATTCACCCCTCCACTTT
NA,TRBJ1-6,TRBV27,NA,13,CASSLHYNSPLHF,TGTGCCAGCAGTCTACACTATAATTCACCCCTCCACTTT
NA,TRBJ1-3,TRBV4-2,NA,15,CASSQGWRSGNTIYF,TGTGCCAGCAGCCAAGGTTGGCGTTCCGGAAACACCATATATTTT
NA,TRBJ2-2,TRBV9,NA,14,CASSVVPNSGELFF,TGTGCCAGCAGCGTAGTCCCAAACTCCGGGGAGCTGTTTTTT
TRBD2,TRBJ2-5,TRBV7-6,NA,14,CASSLAGARETQYF,TGTGCCAGCAGCCTAGCGGGAGCCAGAGAGACCCAGTACTTC
NA,TRBJ1-2,TRBV3-1/TRBV3-2,NA,13,CASSHNKGHGYTF,TGTGCCAGCAGCCACAATAAGGGGCATGGCTACACCTTC
NA,TRBJ2-7,TRBV4-3,few,13,CASSLDQSREQYF,TGCGCCAGCAGCCTCGACCAAAGTAGGGAGCAGTACTTC